Included here is one T cell receptor (beta chain) sequence, with context. The sample originates from a study of blood T cell repertoires in COVID-19. Participants were placed into cohorts based on the clinical history they reported. This CDR3 comprises 12 residues. Germline values: CDR1 MDHEN, CDR2 SYDVKM. V was cut by 1 base and J by 10 bases, with 5 bases left in between. Method: immunoSEQ multiplex PCR; TCRdb's copy keeps in-frame clones and lacks some. Of some 250,000 clones in the sample, roughly 89% were seen once. The chain links TRBV28 to TRBJ1-6; the D is unclear. Sample: PBMCs or T cells enriched from blood (not recorded which). The clonotype was recovered from a woman under 40 with acute COVID-19. Here the CDR3 reads CASSLSQSPLHF. The CDR3 coding sequence is TGTGCCAGCAGTTTATCGCAGTCACCCCTCCACTTT.